This TCR beta chain originates from a study of T cell repertoires in cytomegalovirus infection. About the study: HLA-B-restricted CMV epitopes that are well studied were used alongside recently identified HLA-C-restricted ones. Carrying CMV and the relevant HLA type showed in public TCR beta signatures. Findings and limits, study-wide: Summed frequency of shared TCR beta families picked out CMV carriers who also had the relevant HLA. Dominating the ex vivo response were TCR beta clonotypes that were CMV-specific and HLA-C-restricted.

Each CDR3 protein is one row after TCRdb ran MiXCR on the reads. The sample has about 830,000 distinct CDR3 sequences, approximately 29% seen once. V dropped 4 bases and J dropped 5; count of bases not matched to a gene: 10. The CDR3 is 16 amino acids. Germline CDR1 reads SEHNR; CDR2 reads FQNEAQ (reference sequence). The sample holds a few counts of this clonotype. Its antigen is unknown. The receptor was isolated from a human donor in good health (CMV status not recorded). Some clones in this sample may be carry-over from other donors' samples. Sample: cultured CD8+ T cells from PBMCs, taken from culture after CMV antigen stimulation. The chain combines TRBV7-9 with TRBJ2-1, with 8 bases matching TRBD2. The CDR3: CASSSLSGGSNNEQFF. CDR3 DNA: TGTGCCAGCAGCTCCCTCTCGGGGGGGTCCAACAATGAGCAGTTCTTC.